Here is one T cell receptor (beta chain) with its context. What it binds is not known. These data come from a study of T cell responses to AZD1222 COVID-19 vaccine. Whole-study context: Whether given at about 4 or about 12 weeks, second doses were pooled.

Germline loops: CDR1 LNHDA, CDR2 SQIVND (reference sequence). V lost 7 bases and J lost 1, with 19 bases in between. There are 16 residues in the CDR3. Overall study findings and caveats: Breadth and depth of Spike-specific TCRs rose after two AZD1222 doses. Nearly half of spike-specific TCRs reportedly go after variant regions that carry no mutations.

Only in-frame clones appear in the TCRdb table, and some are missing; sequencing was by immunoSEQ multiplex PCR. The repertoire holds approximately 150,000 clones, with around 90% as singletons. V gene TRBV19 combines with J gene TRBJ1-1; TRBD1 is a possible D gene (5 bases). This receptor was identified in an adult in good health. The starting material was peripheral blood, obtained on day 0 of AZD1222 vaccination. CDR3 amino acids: CASIGDLRLSNTEAFF. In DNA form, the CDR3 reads TGTGCCAGTATAGGGGACCTCAGATTATCGAACACTGAAGCTTTCTTT.